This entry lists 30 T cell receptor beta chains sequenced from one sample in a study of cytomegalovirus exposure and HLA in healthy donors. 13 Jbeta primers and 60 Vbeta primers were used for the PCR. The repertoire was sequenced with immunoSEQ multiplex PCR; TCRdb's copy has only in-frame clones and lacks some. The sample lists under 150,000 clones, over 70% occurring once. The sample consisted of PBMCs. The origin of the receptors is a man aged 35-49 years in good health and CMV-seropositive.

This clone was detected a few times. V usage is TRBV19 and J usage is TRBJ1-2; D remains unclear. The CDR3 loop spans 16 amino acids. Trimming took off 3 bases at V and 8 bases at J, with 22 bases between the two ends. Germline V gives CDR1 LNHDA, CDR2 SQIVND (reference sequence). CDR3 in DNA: TGTGCCAGTAGTATCCCAGGACTGTTCAGAACCCAAGGCTACACCTTC. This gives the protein CASSIPGLFRTQGYTF.

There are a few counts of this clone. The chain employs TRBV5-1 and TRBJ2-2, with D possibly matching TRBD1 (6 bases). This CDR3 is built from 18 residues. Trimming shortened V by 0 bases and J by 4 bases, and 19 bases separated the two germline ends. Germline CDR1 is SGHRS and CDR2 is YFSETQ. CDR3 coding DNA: TGCGCCAGCAGCTTGGCCCCTTTGGCAGGGGCTAGCACCGGGGAGCTGTTTTTT. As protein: CASSLAPLAGASTGELFF.

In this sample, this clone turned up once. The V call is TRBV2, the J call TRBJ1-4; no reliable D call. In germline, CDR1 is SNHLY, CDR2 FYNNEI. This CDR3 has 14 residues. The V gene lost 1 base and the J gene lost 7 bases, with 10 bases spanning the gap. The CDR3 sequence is CASSEERGVEKLFF. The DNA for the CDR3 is TGTGCCAGCAGTGAAGAACGTGGAGTTGAAAAACTGTTTTTT.

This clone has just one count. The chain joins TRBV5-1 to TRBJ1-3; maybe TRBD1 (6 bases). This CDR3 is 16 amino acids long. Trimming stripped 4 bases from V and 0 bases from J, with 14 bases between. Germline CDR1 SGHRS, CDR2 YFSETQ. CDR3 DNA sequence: TGCGCCAGCAGCGTGGGAGGACAGAGCTCTGGAAACACCATATATTTT. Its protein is CASSVGGQSSGNTIYF.

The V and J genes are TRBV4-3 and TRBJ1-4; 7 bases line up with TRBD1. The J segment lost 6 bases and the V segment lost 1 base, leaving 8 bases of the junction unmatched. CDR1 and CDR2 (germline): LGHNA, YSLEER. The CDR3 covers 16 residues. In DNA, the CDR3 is TGCGCCAGCAGCCAAGCGTACGGGACAGAGTATGAAAAACTGTTTTTT. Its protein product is CASSQAYGTEYEKLFF.

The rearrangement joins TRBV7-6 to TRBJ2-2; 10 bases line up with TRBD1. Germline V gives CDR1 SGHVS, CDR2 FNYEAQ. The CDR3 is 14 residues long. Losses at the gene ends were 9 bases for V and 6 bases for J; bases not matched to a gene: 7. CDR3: CASMTGGISGELFF. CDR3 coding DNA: TGTGCCAGTATGACAGGGGGCATTTCCGGGGAGCTGTTTTTT.

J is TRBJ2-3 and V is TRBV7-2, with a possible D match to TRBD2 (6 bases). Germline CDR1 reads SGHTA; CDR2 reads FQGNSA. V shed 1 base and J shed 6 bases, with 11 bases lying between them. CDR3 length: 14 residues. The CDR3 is CASSLETRGDTQYF. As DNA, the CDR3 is TGTGCCAGCAGCTTAGAGACTAGGGGCGATACGCAGTATTTT.

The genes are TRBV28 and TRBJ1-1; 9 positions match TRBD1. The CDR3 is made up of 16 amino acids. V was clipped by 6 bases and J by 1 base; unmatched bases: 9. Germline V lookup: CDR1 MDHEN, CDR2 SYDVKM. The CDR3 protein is CASSSGTGYRNTEAFF. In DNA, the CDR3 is TGTGCCAGCAGCTCCGGGACAGGGTACCGGAACACTGAAGCTTTCTTT.

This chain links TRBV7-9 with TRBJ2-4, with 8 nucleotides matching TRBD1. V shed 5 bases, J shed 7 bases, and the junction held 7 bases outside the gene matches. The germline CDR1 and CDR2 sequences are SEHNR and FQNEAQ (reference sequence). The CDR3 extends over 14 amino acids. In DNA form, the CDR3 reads TGTGCCAGCAGCCCGAGGACAGGGAGGAACATTCAGTACTTC. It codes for CASSPRTGRNIQYF.

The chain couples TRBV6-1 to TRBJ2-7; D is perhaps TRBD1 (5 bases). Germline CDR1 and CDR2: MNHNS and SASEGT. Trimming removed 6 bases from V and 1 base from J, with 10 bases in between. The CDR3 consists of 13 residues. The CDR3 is CASRRGRSYEQYF. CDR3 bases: TGTGCCAGCAGAAGGGGTCGGTCCTACGAGCAGTACTTC.

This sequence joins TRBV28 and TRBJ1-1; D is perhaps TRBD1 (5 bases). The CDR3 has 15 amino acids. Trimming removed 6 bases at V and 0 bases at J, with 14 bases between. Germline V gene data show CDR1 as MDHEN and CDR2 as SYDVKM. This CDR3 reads CASSRSGGLNTEAFF. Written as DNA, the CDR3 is TGTGCCAGCAGCCGGTCGGGGGGTTTGAACACTGAAGCTTTCTTT.

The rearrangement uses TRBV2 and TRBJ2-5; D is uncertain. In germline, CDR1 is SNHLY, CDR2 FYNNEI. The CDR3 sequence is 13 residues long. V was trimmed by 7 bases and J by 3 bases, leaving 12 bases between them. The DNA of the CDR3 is TGTGCCAGCAATCTAATAGTAAAAGAGACCCAGTACTTC. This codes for CASNLIVKETQYF.

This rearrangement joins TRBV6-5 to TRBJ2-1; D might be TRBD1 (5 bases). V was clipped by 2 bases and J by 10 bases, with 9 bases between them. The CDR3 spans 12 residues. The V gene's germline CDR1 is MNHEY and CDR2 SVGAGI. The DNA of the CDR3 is TGTGCCAGCAGTTACATCGCAGGGGAGCAGTTCTTC. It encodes CASSYIAGEQFF.

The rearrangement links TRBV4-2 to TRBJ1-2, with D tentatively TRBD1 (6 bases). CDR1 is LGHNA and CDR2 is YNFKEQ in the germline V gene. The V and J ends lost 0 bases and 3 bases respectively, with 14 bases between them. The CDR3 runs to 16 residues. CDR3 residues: CASSQEAAGVYYGYTF. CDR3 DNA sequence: TGTGCCAGCAGCCAAGAAGCGGCAGGGGTATACTATGGCTACACCTTC.

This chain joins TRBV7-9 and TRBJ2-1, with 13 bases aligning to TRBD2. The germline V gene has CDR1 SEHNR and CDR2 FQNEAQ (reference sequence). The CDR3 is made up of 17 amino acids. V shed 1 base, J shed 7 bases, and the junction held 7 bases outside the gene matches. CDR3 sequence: CASSLGRGLAGVNEQFF. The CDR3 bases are TGTGCCAGCAGCTTAGGTCGAGGACTAGCGGGGGTAAATGAGCAGTTCTTC.

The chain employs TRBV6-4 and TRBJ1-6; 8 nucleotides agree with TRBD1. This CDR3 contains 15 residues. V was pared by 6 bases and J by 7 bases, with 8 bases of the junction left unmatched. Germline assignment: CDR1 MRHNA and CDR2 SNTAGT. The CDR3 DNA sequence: TGTGCCAGCAGAATTCAACAGGGGGGCAATTCACCCCTCCACTTT. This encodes CASRIQQGGNSPLHF.

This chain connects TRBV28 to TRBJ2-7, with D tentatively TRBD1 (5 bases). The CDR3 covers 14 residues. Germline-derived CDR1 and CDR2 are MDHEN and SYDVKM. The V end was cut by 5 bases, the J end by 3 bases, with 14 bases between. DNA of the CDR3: TGTGCCAGCAGTCCGGAAGGGGCCCACTACGAGCAGTACTTC. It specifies CASSPEGAHYEQYF.

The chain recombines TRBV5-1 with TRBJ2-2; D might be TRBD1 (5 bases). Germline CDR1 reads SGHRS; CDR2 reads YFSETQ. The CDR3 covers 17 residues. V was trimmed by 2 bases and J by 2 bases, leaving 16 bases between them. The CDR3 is CASSFKTATLNTGELFF. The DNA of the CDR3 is TGCGCCAGCAGCTTCAAGACAGCCACCCTAAACACCGGGGAGCTGTTTTTT.

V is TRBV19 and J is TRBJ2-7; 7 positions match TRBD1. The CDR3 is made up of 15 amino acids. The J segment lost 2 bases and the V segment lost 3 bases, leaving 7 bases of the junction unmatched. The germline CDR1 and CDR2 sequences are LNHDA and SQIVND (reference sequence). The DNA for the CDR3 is TGTGCCAGTAGTATGGGAACAGGGGCCCCCTACGAGCAGTACTTC. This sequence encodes CASSMGTGAPYEQYF.

The CDR3 coding sequence is TGTGCCAGCAGCCCTAGTGAACGGAGGGGCCAAGATGGCTACACCTTC. As protein: CASSPSERRGQDGYTF. J is TRBJ1-2 and V is TRBV6-4; D perhaps matches TRBD1 (5 bases). This CDR3 spans 16 amino acids. Deletions cut 6 bases from V and 6 bases from J, with 23 bases between. CDR1 and CDR2 (germline): MRHNA, SNTAGT.

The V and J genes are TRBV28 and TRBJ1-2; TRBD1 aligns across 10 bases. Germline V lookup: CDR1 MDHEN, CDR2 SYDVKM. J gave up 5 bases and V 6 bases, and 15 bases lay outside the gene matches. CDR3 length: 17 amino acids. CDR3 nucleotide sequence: TGTGCCAGCAGCGTAAACCCCGCGGGGACAGGGGATTATGGCTACACCTTC. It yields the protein CASSVNPAGTGDYGYTF.

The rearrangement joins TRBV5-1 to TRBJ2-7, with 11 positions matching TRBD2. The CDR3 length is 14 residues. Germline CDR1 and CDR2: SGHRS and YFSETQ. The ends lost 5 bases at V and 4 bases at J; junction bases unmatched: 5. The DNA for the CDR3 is TGCGCCAGCAGACCCGGGACTAGCGGTTACGAGCAGTACTTC. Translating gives CASRPGTSGYEQYF.

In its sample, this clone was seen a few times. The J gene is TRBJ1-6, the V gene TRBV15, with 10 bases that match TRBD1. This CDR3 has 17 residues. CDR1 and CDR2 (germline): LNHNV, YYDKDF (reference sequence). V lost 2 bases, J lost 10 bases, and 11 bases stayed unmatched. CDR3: CATSRSLRQGAGSPLHF. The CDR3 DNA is TGTGCCACCAGCAGAAGTCTGAGACAGGGGGCGGGCTCACCCCTCCACTTT. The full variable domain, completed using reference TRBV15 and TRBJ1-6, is DAMVIQNPRYQVTQFGKPVTLSCSQTLNHNVMYWYQQKSSQAPKLLFHYYDKDFNNEADTPDNFQSRRPNTSFCFLDIRSPGLGDTAMYLCATSRSLRQGAGSPLHFGNGTRLTVT.

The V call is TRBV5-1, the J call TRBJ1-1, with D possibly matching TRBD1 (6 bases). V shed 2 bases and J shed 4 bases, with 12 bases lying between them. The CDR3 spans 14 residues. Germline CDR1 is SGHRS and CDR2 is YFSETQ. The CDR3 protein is CASSFQGSPTEAFF. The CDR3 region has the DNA TGCGCCAGCAGCTTTCAGGGGTCCCCCACTGAAGCTTTCTTT.

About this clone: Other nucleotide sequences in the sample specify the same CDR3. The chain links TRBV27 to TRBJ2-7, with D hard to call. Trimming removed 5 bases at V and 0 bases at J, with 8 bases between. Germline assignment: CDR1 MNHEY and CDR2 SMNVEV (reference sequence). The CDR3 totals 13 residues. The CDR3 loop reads CASSLGDSYEQYF. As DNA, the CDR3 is TGTGCCAGCAGTCTCGGAGACTCCTACGAGCAGTACTTC.

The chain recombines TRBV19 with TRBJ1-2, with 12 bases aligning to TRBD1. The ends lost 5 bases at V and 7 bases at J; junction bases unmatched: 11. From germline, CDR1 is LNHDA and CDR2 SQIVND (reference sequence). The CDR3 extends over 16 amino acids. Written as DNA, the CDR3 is TGTGCCAGTAGTGTGGGGGGGACAGGGGGCGACTCTGGCTACACCTTC. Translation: CASSVGGTGGDSGYTF.

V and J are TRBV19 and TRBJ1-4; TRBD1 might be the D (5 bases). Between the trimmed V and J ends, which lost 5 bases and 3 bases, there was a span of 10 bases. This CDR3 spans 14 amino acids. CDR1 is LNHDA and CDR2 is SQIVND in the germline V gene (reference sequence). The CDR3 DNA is TGTGCCAGTAGTCCAGGGATAGCTAATGAAAAACTGTTTTTT. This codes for CASSPGIANEKLFF.

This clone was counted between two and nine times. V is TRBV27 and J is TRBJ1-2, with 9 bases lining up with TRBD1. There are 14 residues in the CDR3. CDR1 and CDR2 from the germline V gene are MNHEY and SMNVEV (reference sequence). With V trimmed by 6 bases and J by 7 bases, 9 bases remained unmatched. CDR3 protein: CASRGSDRGFGYTF. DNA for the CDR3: TGTGCCAGCAGAGGGTCCGACAGGGGGTTTGGCTACACCTTC.

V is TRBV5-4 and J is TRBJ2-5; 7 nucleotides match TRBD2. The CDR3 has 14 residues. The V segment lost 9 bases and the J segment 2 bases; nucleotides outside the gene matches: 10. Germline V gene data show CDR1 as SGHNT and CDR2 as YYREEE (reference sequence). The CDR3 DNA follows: TGTGCCACAGCGACGCGGGAGATTCAAGAGACCCAGTACTTC. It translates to CATATREIQETQYF.

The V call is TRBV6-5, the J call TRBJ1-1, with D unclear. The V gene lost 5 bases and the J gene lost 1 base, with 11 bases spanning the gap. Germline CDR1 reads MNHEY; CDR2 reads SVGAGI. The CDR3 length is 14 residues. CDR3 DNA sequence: TGTGCCAGCAGTCCGGACGGGAAGAACACTGAAGCTTTCTTT. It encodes CASSPDGKNTEAFF.